This passage covers 17 T cell receptor beta chains from one sample sequenced in a study of cytomegalovirus exposure and HLA in healthy donors (dated by TCRdb to between 2016 and 2019). Library construction relied on the immunoSEQ multiplex PCR assay. TCRdb limited this immuneACCESS table to in-frame rearrangements with V and J called. A share of clones is missing; checked studies link under half to unresolved V genes, and the rest is unexplained. The sample profile shows 150,000 to 200,000 clones; about 89% of them were found once. Around 7.2% of the sample lies in the top ten. Material for sequencing was PBMCs. These receptors were collected from a young man in good health and CMV-seropositive.

This chain joins TRBV25-1 and TRBJ2-4; D is perhaps TRBD1 or TRBD2 (5 bases each). The CDR3 sequence is 15 residues long. Per the germline V gene, CDR1 is MGHDK and CDR2 is SYGVNS. The V end lost 3 bases, the J end lost 10 bases, and 19 bases lay between the germline ends. Here the CDR3 reads CASSELSAEGWIQYF. The CDR3 coding sequence is TGTGCCAGCAGTGAGCTTTCGGCCGAGGGGTGGATTCAGTACTTC.

The V and J genes are TRBV5-1 and TRBJ1-4, with TRBD1 matching over 10 bases. The CDR3 runs to 16 residues. CDR1 and CDR2 from the germline V gene are SGHRS and YFSETQ. V shed 4 bases, J shed 5 bases, and the junction held 8 bases outside the gene matches. CDR3 sequence: CASSPNTGQGNEKLFF. CDR3 nucleotides: TGCGCCAGCAGCCCTAATACGGGACAGGGGAATGAAAAACTGTTTTTT.

The chain combines TRBV13 with TRBJ2-7; the D is unclear. From germline, CDR1 is PRHDT and CDR2 FYEKMQ (reference sequence). The CDR3 contains 12 residues. The V gene lost 5 bases and the J gene lost 6 bases, with 11 bases spanning the gap. Here the CDR3 DNA reads TGTGCCAGCAGCCCCCATACCCGCGAGCAGTACTTC. Translated: CASSPHTREQYF.

The CDR3 here is CASSPGQGPRDTEAFF. CDR3 DNA: TGCGCCAGCAGCCCAGGACAGGGGCCTAGGGACACTGAAGCTTTCTTT. The chain uses TRBV4-1 and TRBJ1-1; 9 bases match TRBD1. Germline trimming cut 4 bases from V and 3 bases from J; bases unmatched to any gene: 9. Germline V gene sequence: CDR1 MGHRA, CDR2 YSYEKL. There are 16 residues in the CDR3.

The chain employs TRBV10-3 and TRBJ1-6; D is ambiguous. V lost 4 bases, J lost 0 bases, and 16 bases lay in between. The germline V gene has CDR1 ENHRY and CDR2 SYGVKD. The CDR3 runs to 18 residues. CDR3 region: CAISGPGPSGSYNSPLHF. The CDR3 region has the DNA TGTGCCATCAGTGGCCCCGGTCCCAGCGGCTCCTATAATTCACCCCTCCACTTT.

V is TRBV27 and J is TRBJ2-1; D may correspond to TRBD1 or TRBD2 (5 bases each). The germline V gene encodes CDR1 MNHEY and CDR2 SMNVEV (reference sequence). Between the trimmed V and J ends, which lost 0 bases and 0 bases, there was a span of 15 bases. This CDR3 region has 18 residues. CDR3 bases: TGTGCCAGCAGTTTATCGAACTTCTGGGGGAGCTCCTACAATGAGCAGTTCTTC. Residues: CASSLSNFWGSSYNEQFF.

This sequence joins TRBV6-5 and TRBJ1-5; TRBD1 agrees at 7 bases. Germline assignment: CDR1 MNHEY and CDR2 SVGAGI. The junction had 5 bases not matched to a gene; V was cut back by 6 bases and J by 3 bases. The CDR3 has 14 residues. CDR3 sequence (DNA): TGTGCCAGCAGGATGACAGGGACCAATCAGCCCCAGCATTTT. Its protein product is CASRMTGTNQPQHF.

In DNA form, the CDR3 reads TGTGCCAGCAGGGGACTAGCGGGGGGGGGCCCCACAGATACGCAGTATTTT. This translates into CASRGLAGGGPTDTQYF. The chain recombines TRBV2 with TRBJ2-3; 16 bases line up with TRBD2. The CDR3 length is 17 residues. CDR1 is SNHLY, CDR2 FYNNEI, per germline. The trim removed 6 bases at V and 2 bases at J, leaving 5 bases unmatched.

The V and J genes are TRBV7-9 and TRBJ1-5, with D maybe TRBD1 (5 bases). The CDR3 sequence is 14 residues long. Trimming removed 3 bases from V and 7 bases from J, with 13 bases in between. Germline V lookup: CDR1 SEHNR, CDR2 FQNEAQ (reference sequence). This CDR3 reads CASSLGTVRQPQHF. CDR3 nucleotide sequence: TGTGCCAGCAGCTTGGGGACCGTCAGGCAGCCCCAGCATTTT. Full variable domain (rest looked up from reference TRBV7-9 and TRBJ1-5): DTGVSQNPRHKITKRGQNVTFRCDPISEHNRLYWYRQTLGQGPEFLTYFQNEAQLEKSRLLSDRFSAERPKGSFSTLEIQRTEQGDSAMYLCASSLGTVRQPQHFGDGTRLSIL.

A single count supports this clone. The chain carries TRBV19 and TRBJ1-2; D not resolved. V shed 6 bases and J shed 8 bases, with 25 bases lying between them. The CDR3 covers 16 residues. Germline V lookup: CDR1 LNHDA, CDR2 SQIVND (reference sequence). The CDR3 DNA is TGTGCCAGTAGGGGAGCCTGGTCGGACGGAGGACGCGGCTACACCTTC. It is translated as CASRGAWSDGGRGYTF.

The chain has TRBV2 and TRBJ2-2, with D tentatively TRBD2 (6 bases). Per the germline V gene, CDR1 is SNHLY and CDR2 is FYNNEI. With 3 bases removed from V and 4 bases from J, the gap between germline ends came to 12 bases. The CDR3 has 15 amino acids. CDR3 protein: CASSEGGVGTGELFF. In nucleotides, the CDR3 is TGTGCCAGCAGTGAGGGCGGGGTTGGCACCGGGGAGCTGTTTTTT.

The chain uses TRBV7-9 and TRBJ1-2; D is ambiguous. Germline CDR1 reads SEHNR; CDR2 reads FQNEAQ (reference sequence). The CDR3 has 17 amino acids. Trimming removed 5 bases at V and 4 bases at J, with 23 bases between. CDR3: CASSPWGRARPSYGYTF. In nucleotides, the CDR3 is TGTGCCAGCAGCCCCTGGGGTAGGGCTCGGCCCAGCTATGGCTACACCTTC.

The rearrangement joins TRBV14 to TRBJ2-2; TRBD2 might be the D (6 bases). The V and J ends lost 0 bases and 5 bases respectively, with 16 bases between them. The CDR3 loop spans 17 amino acids. Germline V gene sequence: CDR1 SGHDN, CDR2 FVKESK. CDR3 nucleotides: TGTGCCAGCAGCCAAGATGATGGAGGGGTAGAGACCGGGGAGCTGTTTTTT. Translation: CASSQDDGGVETGELFF.

V is TRBV11-3 and J is TRBJ1-6; D ambiguous. The CDR3 length is 17 residues. Trimming shortened V by 4 bases and J by 4 bases, and 17 bases separated the two germline ends. Germline assignment: CDR1 SGHNT and CDR2 YENEEA. CDR3 sequence (DNA): TGTGCCAGCAGCTCCTCCTTGGGCAGAGATTATAATTCACCCCTCCACTTT. The encoded protein is CASSSSLGRDYNSPLHF.

The chain has TRBV6-1 and TRBJ2-6; D may be TRBD1 (5 bases). Germline CDR1 and CDR2: MNHNS and SASEGT. The CDR3 spans 17 residues. V was trimmed by 2 bases and J by 0 bases, leaving 11 bases between them. CDR3 nucleotides: TGTGCCAGCAGTGAAAAGGGGTTAGCCTCTGGGGCCAACGTCCTGACTTTC. It codes for CASSEKGLASGANVLTF.

This chain connects TRBV19 to TRBJ1-4; D uncertain. V was trimmed by 3 bases and J by 7 bases, leaving 15 bases between them. From germline, CDR1 is LNHDA and CDR2 SQIVND (reference sequence). The CDR3 is 15 residues long. The CDR3 loop is CASSMDWGNPEKLFF. The CDR3 nucleotides are TGTGCCAGTAGTATGGATTGGGGTAACCCTGAAAAACTGTTTTTT.

The chain joins TRBV10-3 to TRBJ2-3; D is undetermined. V lost 2 bases and J 3 bases, leaving 3 bases between the germline ends. The germline CDR1 and CDR2 sequences are ENHRY and SYGVKD. The CDR3 sequence is 12 residues long. In nucleotides, the CDR3 is TGTGCCATCAGTGAGCTGACAGATACGCAGTATTTT. Residues: CAISELTDTQYF.